The 10 T cell receptor beta chains below all came from one sample that was sequenced in a study of regulatory T cells in long-lasting Graves disease. iRepertoire HTBI primers and Arm-PCR of CDR3 regions built TCR beta libraries. Via MiXCR, TCRdb re-called the multiplex PCR reads, giving one row per CDR3 protein. This table holds approximately 400,000 distinct CDR3 sequences, less than 25% found once. Time point in this sample: persistent/refractory GD, antithyroid drugs over 5 years with positive TRAb. RNA extracted from PBMCs served as the sequencing template. Sequenced material: peripheral blood mononuclear cells (PBMCs), taken when the disease was refractory, from a patient treated with antithyroid drugs. Every receptor here comes from a female donor with Graves disease.

This clonotype appeared once. The chain joins TRBV25-1 to TRBJ2-7; 8 bases are shared with TRBD1. Germline V gene data show CDR1 as MGHDK and CDR2 as SYGVNS. V was pared by 2 bases and J by 2 bases, with 8 bases of the junction left unmatched. The CDR3 spans 16 residues. Written as DNA, the CDR3 is TGTGCCAGCAGTGAAAACTCCGGGACAGGAGCCTACGAGCAGTACTTC. Its translation: CASSENSGTGAYEQYF.

The rearrangement links TRBV29-1 to TRBJ2-7; D uncertain. Germline assignment: CDR1 SQVTM and CDR2 ANQGSEA. V gave up 0 bases and J gave up 0 bases, with 12 bases separating them. The CDR3 extends over 15 amino acids. This CDR3 reads CSVEDLGASSYEQYF. Written as DNA, the CDR3 is TGCAGCGTTGAAGATCTCGGCGCCAGCTCCTACGAGCAGTACTTC.

On this clonotype itself: A much larger clonotype is one base distant, so this may be a read error. The chain recombines TRBV19 with TRBJ2-5; 9 bases align to TRBD2. CDR1 LNHDA and CDR2 SQIVND come from the germline V gene (reference sequence). The length of the CDR3 is 15 residues. The CDR3 DNA sequence: TGTGCCAGTAGTCCCCACTCTAGCGGGATTGAGACCCAGAACTTC. Translated, it gives CASSPHSSGIETQNF.

This chain uses TRBV7-6 with TRBJ2-7; the D gene is possibly TRBD1 (5 bases). The V gene's germline CDR1 is SGHVS and CDR2 FNYEAQ. V lost 3 bases, J lost 0 bases, and 9 bases lay in between. The CDR3 runs 14 residues. The CDR3 region has the DNA TGTGCCAGCAGCTTTGGGGCCTACTCCTACGAGCAGTACTTC. It encodes CASSFGAYSYEQYF. The complete variable domain, with remaining parts taken from reference TRBV7-6 and TRBJ2-7, reads GAGVSQSPRYKVTKRGQDVALRCDPISGHVSLYWYRQALGQGPEFLTYFNYEAQQDKSGLPNDRFSAERPEGSISTLTIQRTEQRDSAMYRCASSFGAYSYEQYFGPGTRLTVT.

This clonotype showed up many times. The chain uses TRBV3-1 and TRBJ2-2; 12 nucleotides agree with TRBD2. This CDR3 comprises 19 residues. The J segment lost 4 bases and the V segment lost 3 bases, leaving 12 bases of the junction unmatched. Germline assignment: CDR1 LGHDT and CDR2 YNNKEL (reference sequence). The DNA of the CDR3 is TGTGCCAGCAGCCACAACTACAGACTAGCGGGAGACCGCACCGGGGAGCTGTTTTTT. Protein product: CASSHNYRLAGDRTGELFF.

The chain joins TRBV4-1 to TRBJ2-7, with a weak D call TRBD1 (6 bases). Germline V CDR1 and CDR2: MGHRA, YSYEKL. The V gene lost 5 bases and the J gene lost 5 bases, with 25 bases spanning the gap. The CDR3 sequence is 17 residues long. DNA of the CDR3: TGCGCCAGCAGCACAAACCACCCACACAGGGAAATGGACGAGCAGTACTTC. It encodes CASSTNHPHREMDEQYF.

This clonotype was observed at least ten times. The V call is TRBV15, the J call TRBJ1-4; D call uncertain. CDR3 size: 15 residues. Trimming shortened V by 4 bases and J by 7 bases, and 16 bases separated the two germline ends. Germline V gene data show CDR1 as LNHNV and CDR2 as YYDKDF (reference sequence). The CDR3 sequence: CATSTLEDLGEKLFF. CDR3 sequence (DNA): TGTGCCACCAGCACCCTGGAGGATTTGGGTGAAAAACTGTTTTTT.

This clonotype came up a few times. In DNA, the CDR3 is TGCGCCAGCAGCTTTATAGGACTAGATCAAGAGACCCAGTACTTC. Protein product: CASSFIGLDQETQYF. The chain recombines TRBV5-1 with TRBJ2-5; TRBD2 matches 7 bases. The CDR3 length is 15 residues. Germline-derived CDR1 and CDR2 are SGHRS and YFSETQ. V lost 2 bases, J lost 2 bases, and 6 bases stayed unmatched.

As regards this clonotype: One base away lies a much larger clone, so this may be a sequencing read error. V gene TRBV6-2 or TRBV6-3 combines with J gene TRBJ2-7, with 9 bases matching TRBD1. J lost 9 bases, V lost 8 bases, and 17 bases had no gene match. The CDR3 sequence is 15 residues long. Germline V gene sequence: CDR1 MNHEY, CDR2 SVGEGT. The CDR3 DNA sequence: TGTGCCAGCTACCGGTCAGGGACAGGGTTTGGCGGGCAGTACTTC. Its translation is CASYRSGTGFGGQYF.

V usage is TRBV5-5 and J usage is TRBJ1-6, with 8 bases fitting TRBD1. Per the germline V gene, CDR1 is SGHKS and CDR2 is YYEKEE (reference sequence). The CDR3 extends over 15 amino acids. With 0 bases clipped from V and 10 bases from J, the junction kept 6 bases outside the gene matches. CDR3 coding DNA: TGTGCCAGCAGCTTGGGGCAGGGGGCGCGGTCACCCCTCCACTTT. This codes for CASSLGQGARSPLHF.